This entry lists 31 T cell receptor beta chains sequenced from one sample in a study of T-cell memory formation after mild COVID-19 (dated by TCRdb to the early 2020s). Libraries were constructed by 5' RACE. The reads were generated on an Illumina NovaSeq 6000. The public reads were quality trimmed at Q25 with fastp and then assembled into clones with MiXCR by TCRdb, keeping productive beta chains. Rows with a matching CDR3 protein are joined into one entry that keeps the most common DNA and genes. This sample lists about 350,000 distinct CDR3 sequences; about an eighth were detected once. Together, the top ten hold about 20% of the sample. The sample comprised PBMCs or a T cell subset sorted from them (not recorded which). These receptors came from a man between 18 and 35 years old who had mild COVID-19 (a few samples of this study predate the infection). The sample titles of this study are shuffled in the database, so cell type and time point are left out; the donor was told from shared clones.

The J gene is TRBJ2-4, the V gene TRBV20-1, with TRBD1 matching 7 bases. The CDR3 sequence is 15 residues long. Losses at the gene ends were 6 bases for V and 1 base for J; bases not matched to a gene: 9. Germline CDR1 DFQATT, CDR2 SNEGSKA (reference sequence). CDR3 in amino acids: CSAESVQGAKNIQYF. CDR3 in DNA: TGCAGTGCCGAGTCGGTACAGGGGGCCAAAAACATTCAGTACTTC.

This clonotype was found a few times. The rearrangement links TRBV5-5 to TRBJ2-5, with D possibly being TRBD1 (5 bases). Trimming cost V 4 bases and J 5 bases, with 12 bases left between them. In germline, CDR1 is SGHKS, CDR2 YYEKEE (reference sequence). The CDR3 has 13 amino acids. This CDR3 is CASSISGKETQYF. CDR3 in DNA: TGTGCCAGCAGCATCTCAGGGAAGGAGACCCAGTACTTC.

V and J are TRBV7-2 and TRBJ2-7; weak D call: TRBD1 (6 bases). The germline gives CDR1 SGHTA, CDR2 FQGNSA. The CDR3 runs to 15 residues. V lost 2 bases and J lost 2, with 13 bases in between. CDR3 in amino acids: CASSLTYSGAYEQYV. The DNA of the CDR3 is TGTGCCAGCAGCTTAACCTATTCAGGGGCCTACGAGCAGTACGTC.

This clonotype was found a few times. The CDR3 reads CASSLATVWQFF. DNA of the CDR3: TGTGCCAGCAGCTTAGCTACGGTTTGGCAGTTCTTC. The chain employs TRBV11-2 and TRBJ2-1; D uncertain. V dropped 1 base and J dropped 12 bases, with 10 bases sitting between them. The germline V gene has CDR1 SGHAT and CDR2 FQNNGV. The CDR3 loop spans 12 amino acids. The full variable domain, with the rest looked up from reference TRBV11-2 and TRBJ2-1, is EAGVAQSPRYKIIEKRQSVAFWCNPISGHATLYWYQQILGQGPKLLIQFQNNGVVDDSQLPKDRFSAERLKGVDSTLKIQPAKLEDSAVYLCASSLATVWQFFGPGTRLTVL.

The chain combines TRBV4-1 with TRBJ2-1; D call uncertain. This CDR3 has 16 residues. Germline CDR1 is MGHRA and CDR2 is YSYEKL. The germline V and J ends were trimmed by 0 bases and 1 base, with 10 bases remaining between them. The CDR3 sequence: CASSQDLRVSYNEQFF. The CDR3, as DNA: TGCGCCAGCAGCCAAGATCTTAGAGTTTCCTACAATGAGCAGTTCTTC.

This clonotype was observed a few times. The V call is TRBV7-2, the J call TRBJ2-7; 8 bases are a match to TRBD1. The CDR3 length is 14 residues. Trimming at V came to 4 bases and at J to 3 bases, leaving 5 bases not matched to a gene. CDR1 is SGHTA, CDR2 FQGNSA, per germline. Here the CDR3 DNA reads TGTGCCAGCAGCTCGGGACAGGTGATCTACGAGCAGTACTTC. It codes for CASSSGQVIYEQYF. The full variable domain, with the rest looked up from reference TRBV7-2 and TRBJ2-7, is GAGVSQSPSNKVTEKGKDVELRCDPISGHTALYWYRQSLGQGLEFLIYFQGNSAPDKSGLPSDRFSAERTGGSVSTLTIQRTQQEDSAVYLCASSSGQVIYEQYFGPGTRLTVT.

CDR3 loop: CASSPPGHGNTIYF. In DNA, the CDR3 is TGTGCCAGCAGTCCGCCAGGGCACGGAAACACCATATATTTT. This rearrangement joins TRBV6-6 to TRBJ1-3; D possibly corresponds to TRBD1 (5 bases). CDR3 size: 14 residues. Germline lookup yields CDR1 MNHNY and CDR2 SVGAGI (reference sequence). Trimming took 5 bases from V and 4 from J, leaving 12 bases between them.

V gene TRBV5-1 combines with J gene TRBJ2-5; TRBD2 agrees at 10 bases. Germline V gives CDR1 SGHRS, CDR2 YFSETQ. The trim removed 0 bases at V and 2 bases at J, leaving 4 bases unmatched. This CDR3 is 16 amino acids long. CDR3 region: CASSLGASGGQETQYF. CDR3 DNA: TGCGCCAGCAGCTTGGGAGCTAGCGGGGGACAAGAGACCCAGTACTTC.

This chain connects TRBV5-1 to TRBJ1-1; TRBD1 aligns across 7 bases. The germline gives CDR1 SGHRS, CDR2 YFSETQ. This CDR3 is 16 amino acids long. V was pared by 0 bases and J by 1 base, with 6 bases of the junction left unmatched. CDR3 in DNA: TGCGCCAGCAGCTTGGCCGAAAACAGGGGGAACACTGAAGCTTTCTTT. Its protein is CASSLAENRGNTEAFF.

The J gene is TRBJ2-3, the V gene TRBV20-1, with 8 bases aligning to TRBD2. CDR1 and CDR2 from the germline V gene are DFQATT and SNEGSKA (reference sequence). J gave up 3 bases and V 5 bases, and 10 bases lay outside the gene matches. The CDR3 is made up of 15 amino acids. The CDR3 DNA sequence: TGCAGTGCTTCCGGGACTAGGCCCGTAACAGATACGCAGTATTTT. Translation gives CSASGTRPVTDTQYF.

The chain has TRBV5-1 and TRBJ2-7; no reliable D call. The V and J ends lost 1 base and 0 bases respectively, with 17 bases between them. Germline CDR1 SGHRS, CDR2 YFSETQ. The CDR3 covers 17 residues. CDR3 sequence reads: CASSLFFVRFSSYEQYF. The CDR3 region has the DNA TGCGCCAGCAGCTTGTTTTTCGTGCGGTTTAGCTCCTACGAGCAGTACTTC.

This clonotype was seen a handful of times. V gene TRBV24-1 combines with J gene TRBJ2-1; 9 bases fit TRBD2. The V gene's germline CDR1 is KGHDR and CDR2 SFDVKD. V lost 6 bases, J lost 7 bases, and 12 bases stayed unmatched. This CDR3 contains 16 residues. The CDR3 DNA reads TGTGCCACCAGTACTGCTCGAGGCGGGGGGGAGAATGAGCAGTTCTTC. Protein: CATSTARGGGENEQFF.

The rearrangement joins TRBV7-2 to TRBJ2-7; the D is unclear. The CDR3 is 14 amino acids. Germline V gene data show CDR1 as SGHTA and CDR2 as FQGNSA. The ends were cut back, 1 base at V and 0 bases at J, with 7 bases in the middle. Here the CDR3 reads CASSLGADSYEQYV. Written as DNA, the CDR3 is TGTGCCAGCAGCTTAGGGGCAGACTCCTACGAGCAGTACGTC.

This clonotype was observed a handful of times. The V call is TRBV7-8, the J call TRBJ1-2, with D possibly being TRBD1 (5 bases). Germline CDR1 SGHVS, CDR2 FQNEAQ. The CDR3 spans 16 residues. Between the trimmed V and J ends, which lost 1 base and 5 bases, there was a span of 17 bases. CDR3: CASSLGPAGTKYGYTF. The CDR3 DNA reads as TGTGCCAGCAGCTTAGGACCGGCGGGGACCAAGTATGGCTACACCTTC.

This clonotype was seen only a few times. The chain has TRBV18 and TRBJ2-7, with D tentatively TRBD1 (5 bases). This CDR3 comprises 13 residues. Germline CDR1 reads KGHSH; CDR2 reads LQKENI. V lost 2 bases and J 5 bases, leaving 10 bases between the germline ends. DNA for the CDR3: TGTGCCAGCTCACCAGCAGGGTCGAACGAGCAGTACGTC. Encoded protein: CASSPAGSNEQYV.

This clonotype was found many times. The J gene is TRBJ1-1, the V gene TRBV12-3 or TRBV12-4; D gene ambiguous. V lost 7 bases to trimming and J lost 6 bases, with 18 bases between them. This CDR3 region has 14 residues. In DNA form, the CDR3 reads TGTGCCAGCACTAGTCCCCCCCTTGACGCTGAAGCTTTCTTT. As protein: CASTSPPLDAEAFF.

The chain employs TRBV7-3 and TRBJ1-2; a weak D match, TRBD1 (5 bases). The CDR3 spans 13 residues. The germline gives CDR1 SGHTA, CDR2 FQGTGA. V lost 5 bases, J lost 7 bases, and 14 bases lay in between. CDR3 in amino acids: CASSPPQGPGYTF. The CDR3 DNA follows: TGTGCCAGCAGCCCCCCCCAGGGCCCTGGCTACACCTTC.

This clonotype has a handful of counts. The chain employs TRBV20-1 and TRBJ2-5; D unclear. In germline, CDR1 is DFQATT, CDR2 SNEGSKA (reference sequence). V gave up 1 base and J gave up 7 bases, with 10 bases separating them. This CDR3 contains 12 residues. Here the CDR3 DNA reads TGCAGTGCTAGAGTTGGCTTGCTGACCCAGTACTTC. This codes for CSARVGLLTQYF.

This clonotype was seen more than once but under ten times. Here the CDR3 DNA reads TGTGCCAGCAGTTCTAGGGGGTTTCGCACAGATACGCAGTATTTT. Amino acid sequence: CASSSRGFRTDTQYF. V gene TRBV28 combines with J gene TRBJ2-3; TRBD1 is a possible D gene (6 bases). Germline-derived CDR1 and CDR2 are MDHEN and SYDVKM. V was clipped by 4 bases and J by 1 base, with 12 bases between them. The CDR3 contains 15 residues.

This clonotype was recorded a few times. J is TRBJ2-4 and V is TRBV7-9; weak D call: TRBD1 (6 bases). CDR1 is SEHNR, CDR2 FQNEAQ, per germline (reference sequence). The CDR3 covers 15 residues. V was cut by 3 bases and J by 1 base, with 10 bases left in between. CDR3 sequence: CASSFEGEAKNIQYF. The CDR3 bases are TGTGCCAGCAGCTTCGAGGGGGAGGCCAAAAACATTCAGTACTTC.

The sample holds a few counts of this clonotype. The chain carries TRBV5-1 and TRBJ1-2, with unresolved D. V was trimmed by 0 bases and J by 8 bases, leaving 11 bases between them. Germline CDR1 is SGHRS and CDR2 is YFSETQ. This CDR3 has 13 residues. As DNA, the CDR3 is TGCGCCAGCAGCTTGGATGCTGGGAAGGGCTACACCTTC. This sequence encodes CASSLDAGKGYTF.

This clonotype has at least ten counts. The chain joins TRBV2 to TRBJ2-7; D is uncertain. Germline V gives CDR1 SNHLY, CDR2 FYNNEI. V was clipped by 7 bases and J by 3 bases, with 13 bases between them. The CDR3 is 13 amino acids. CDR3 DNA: TGTGCCAGCACCGCAAAATGGAGCTACGAGCAGTACGTC. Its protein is CASTAKWSYEQYV.

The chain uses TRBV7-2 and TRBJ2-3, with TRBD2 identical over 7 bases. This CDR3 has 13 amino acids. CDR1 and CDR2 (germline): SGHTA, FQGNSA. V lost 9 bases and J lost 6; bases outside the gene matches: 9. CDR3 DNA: TGTGCCAGTTTCGTGGGGGGGGTGGATACGCAGTATTTT. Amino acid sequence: CASFVGGVDTQYF.

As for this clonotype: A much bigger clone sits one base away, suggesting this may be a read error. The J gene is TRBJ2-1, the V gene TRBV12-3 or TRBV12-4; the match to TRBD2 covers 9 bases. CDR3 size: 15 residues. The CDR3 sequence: CASRPGTSSLNEQLF. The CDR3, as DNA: TGTGCCAGCAGGCCCGGGACTAGCAGCCTCAATGAGCAGTTATTC.

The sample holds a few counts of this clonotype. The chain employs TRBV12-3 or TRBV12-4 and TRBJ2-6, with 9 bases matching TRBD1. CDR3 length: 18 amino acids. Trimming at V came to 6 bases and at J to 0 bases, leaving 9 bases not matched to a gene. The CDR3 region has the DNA TGTGCCAGCAGCCATTCGACAGGGGGATTCTCTGGGGCCAACGTCCTGACTTTC. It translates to CASSHSTGGFSGANVLTF.

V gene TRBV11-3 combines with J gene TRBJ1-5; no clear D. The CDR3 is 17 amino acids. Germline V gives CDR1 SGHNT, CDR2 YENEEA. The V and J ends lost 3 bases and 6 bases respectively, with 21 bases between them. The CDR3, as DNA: TGTGCCAGCAGCTTGCCCCCTTACAGCCAGTGGTTTCAGCCCCAGCATTTT. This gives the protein CASSLPPYSQWFQPQHF. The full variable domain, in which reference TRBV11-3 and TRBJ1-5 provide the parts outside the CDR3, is EAGVVQSPRYKIIEKKQPVAFWCNPISGHNTLYWYLQNLGQGPELLIRYENEEAVDDSQLPKDRFSAERLKGVDSTLKIQPAELGDSAVYLCASSLPPYSQWFQPQHFGDGTRLSIL.

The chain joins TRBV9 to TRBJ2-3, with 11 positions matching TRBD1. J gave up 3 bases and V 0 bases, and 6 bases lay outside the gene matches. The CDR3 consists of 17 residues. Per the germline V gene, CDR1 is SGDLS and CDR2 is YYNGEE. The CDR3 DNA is TGTGCCAGCAGCGTAGGTCGGACAGGGGGCGGAACAGATACGCAGTATTTT. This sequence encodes CASSVGRTGGGTDTQYF. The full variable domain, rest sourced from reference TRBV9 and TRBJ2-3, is DSGVTQTPKHLITATGQRVTLRCSPRSGDLSVYWYQQSLDQGLQFLIQYYNGEERAKGNILERFSAQQFPDLHSELNLSSLELGDSALYFCASSVGRTGGGTDTQYFGPGTRLTVL.

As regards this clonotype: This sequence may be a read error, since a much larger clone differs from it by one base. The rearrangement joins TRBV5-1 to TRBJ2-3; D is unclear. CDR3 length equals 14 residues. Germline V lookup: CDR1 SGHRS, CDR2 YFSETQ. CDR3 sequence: CAISSGRGTDTQYF. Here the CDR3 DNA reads TGCGCCATCAGCTCTGGACGGGGCACAGATACGCAGTATTTT.

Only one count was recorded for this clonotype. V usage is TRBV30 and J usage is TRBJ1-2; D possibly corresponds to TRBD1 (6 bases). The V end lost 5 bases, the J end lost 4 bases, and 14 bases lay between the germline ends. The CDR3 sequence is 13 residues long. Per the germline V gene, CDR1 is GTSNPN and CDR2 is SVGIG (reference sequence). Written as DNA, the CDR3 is TGTGCCTGGGAGGGACAACTAGCCTATGGCTACACCTTC. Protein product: CAWEGQLAYGYTF. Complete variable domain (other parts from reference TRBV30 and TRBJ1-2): SQTIHQWPATLVQPVGSPLSLECTVEGTSNPNLYWYRQAAGRGLQLLFYSVGIGQISSEVPQNLSASRPQDRQFILSSKKLLLSDSGFYLCAWEGQLAYGYTFGSGTRLTVV.

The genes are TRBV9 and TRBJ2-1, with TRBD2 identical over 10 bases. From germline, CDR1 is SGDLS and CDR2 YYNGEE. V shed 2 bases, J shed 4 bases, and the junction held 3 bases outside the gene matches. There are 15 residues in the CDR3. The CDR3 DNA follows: TGTGCCAGCAGCGTTAGCGGGGGGACTTACAATGAGCAGTTCTTC. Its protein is CASSVSGGTYNEQFF.

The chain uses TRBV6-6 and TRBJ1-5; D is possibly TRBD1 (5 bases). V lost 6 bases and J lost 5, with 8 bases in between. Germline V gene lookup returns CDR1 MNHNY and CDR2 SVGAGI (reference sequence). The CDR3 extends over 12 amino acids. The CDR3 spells CASSKGYQPQHF. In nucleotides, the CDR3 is TGTGCCAGCAGCAAGGGGTATCAGCCCCAGCATTTT.